One and the same sample provided the 23 T cell receptor beta chains below, sequenced in a study of cytomegalovirus exposure and HLA in healthy donors. Primers included in the PCR were 60 Vbeta and 13 Jbeta primers. TCRdb's copy holds only in-frame clones and misses some; the assay was immunoSEQ multiplex PCR. The table includes some 150,000 clones, over 75% detected once. Sequences were obtained from PBMCs. The receptor set was obtained from a woman aged 40 to 55 in good health and CMV-seropositive.

The chain has TRBV27 and TRBJ1-2; D is perhaps TRBD1 (5 bases). The CDR3 length is 14 residues. Trimming took 2 bases from V and 4 from J, leaving 11 bases between them. CDR1 MNHEY and CDR2 SMNVEV come from the germline V gene (reference sequence). In DNA form, the CDR3 reads TGTGCCAGCAGTTTAGGGGGGGTCCGCTATGGCTACACCTTC. Encoded protein: CASSLGGVRYGYTF.

In this sample, this clone turned up a few times. V is TRBV19 and J is TRBJ1-5; TRBD1 matches 7 bases. From germline, CDR1 is LNHDA and CDR2 SQIVND (reference sequence). V was pared by 5 bases and J by 3 bases, with 10 bases of the junction left unmatched. The CDR3 sequence is 16 residues long. As DNA, the CDR3 is TGTGCCAGTAGTCGCTCAAGACAGGGCAACAATCAGCCCCAGCATTTT. Its protein product is CASSRSRQGNNQPQHF.

The J gene is TRBJ2-2, the V gene TRBV28; 7 bases are shared with TRBD2. V lost 5 bases to trimming and J lost 6 bases; unmatched junction nucleotides: 9. Germline CDR1 reads MDHEN; CDR2 reads SYDVKM. The CDR3 runs 15 residues. Here the CDR3 reads CASSQGGSWSGELFF. The CDR3 region has the DNA TGTGCCAGCAGTCAGGGCGGGAGTTGGTCCGGGGAGCTGTTTTTT.

The gene calls are TRBV5-1 and TRBJ1-1; 10 bases match TRBD1. Trimming at V came to 3 bases and at J to 2 bases, leaving 4 bases not matched to a gene. This CDR3 region has 15 residues. Per germline, CDR1 SGHRS and CDR2 YFSETQ. In DNA form, the CDR3 reads TGCGCCAGCAGCTCAGGGACAGGGGCTAACACTGAAGCTTTCTTT. This sequence encodes CASSSGTGANTEAFF.

The chain carries TRBV4-1 and TRBJ1-2, with 10 bases that match TRBD1. The CDR3 runs to 18 residues. Germline CDR1 and CDR2: MGHRA and YSYEKL. V shed 1 base, J shed 2 bases, and the junction held 10 bases outside the gene matches. CDR3 sequence reads: CASSQAPYGQGGNYGYTF. In DNA, the CDR3 is TGCGCCAGCAGCCAAGCACCCTACGGACAGGGGGGGAACTATGGCTACACCTTC.

Only one count was recorded for this clone. For the CDR3, the DNA is TGTGCCAGCAGCTTCCGCGGGAATGAGCAGTTCTTC. Protein: CASSFRGNEQFF. The J gene is TRBJ2-1, the V gene TRBV9, with a possible D match to TRBD2 (5 bases). The CDR3 extends over 12 amino acids. Per the germline V gene, CDR1 is SGDLS and CDR2 is YYNGEE. V lost 4 bases, J lost 7 bases, and 9 bases lay in between.

The CDR3 reads CASSLEGTKQETQYF. The CDR3 nucleotides are TGTGCCAGCAGCTTGGAGGGGACTAAGCAAGAGACCCAGTACTTC. The gene calls are TRBV5-4 and TRBJ2-5, with TRBD2 matching over 7 bases. This CDR3 has 15 amino acids. The ends lost 0 bases at V and 2 bases at J; junction bases unmatched: 4. Germline-derived CDR1 and CDR2 are SGHNT and YYREEE (reference sequence).

This rearrangement joins TRBV6-1 to TRBJ2-1, with D possibly matching TRBD2 (5 bases). The V end was cut by 2 bases, the J end by 9 bases, with 17 bases between. The CDR3 loop spans 15 amino acids. Germline V gene sequence: CDR1 MNHNS, CDR2 SASEGT. Written as DNA, the CDR3 is TGTGCCAGCAGTGAACCGCGAGGGCGGTTGGCTGAGCAGTTCTTC. Residues: CASSEPRGRLAEQFF.

This chain joins TRBV18 and TRBJ1-1; 9 nucleotides line up with TRBD1. CDR3 size: 16 residues. Germline V gene sequence: CDR1 KGHSH, CDR2 LQKENI. With V trimmed by 2 bases and J by 1 base, 5 bases remained unmatched. CDR3: CASSPVGQGPNTEAFF. The CDR3, as DNA: TGTGCCAGCTCACCAGTAGGACAGGGGCCGAACACTGAAGCTTTCTTT.

V usage is TRBV18 and J usage is TRBJ1-1; 8 nucleotides align to TRBD1. The length of the CDR3 is 15 residues. Germline lookup yields CDR1 KGHSH and CDR2 LQKENI. V lost 4 bases, J lost 0 bases, and 4 bases stayed unmatched. CDR3: CASSQRQGLNTEAFF. CDR3 nucleotides: TGTGCCAGCTCACAGAGACAGGGGCTGAACACTGAAGCTTTCTTT.

The J gene is TRBJ1-5, the V gene TRBV18; D uncertain. V shed 8 bases and J shed 5 bases, with 16 bases lying between them. The CDR3 is 14 amino acids. Germline-derived CDR1 and CDR2 are KGHSH and LQKENI. CDR3 amino acids: CASTGILADQPQHF. The CDR3 coding sequence is TGTGCCAGCACCGGGATCCTGGCGGATCAGCCCCAGCATTTT.

V usage is TRBV7-2 and J usage is TRBJ2-1, with 7 bases fitting TRBD1. The CDR3 totals 16 residues. Germline CDR1 reads SGHTA; CDR2 reads FQGNSA. The J segment lost 2 bases and the V segment lost 1 base, leaving 5 bases of the junction unmatched. In DNA form, the CDR3 reads TGTGCCAGCAGCTTAGTTGCGACAGGGACCTACAATGAGCAGTTCTTC. This codes for CASSLVATGTYNEQFF.

The chain carries TRBV30 and TRBJ1-2; TRBD1 is a possible D gene (6 bases). Trimming stripped 0 bases from V and 8 bases from J, with 10 bases between. Germline V gene data show CDR1 as GTSNPN and CDR2 as SVGIG (reference sequence). The CDR3 runs to 12 residues. The CDR3 here is CAWSVRGRGYTF. The CDR3 coding sequence is TGTGCCTGGAGTGTCAGGGGACGAGGCTACACCTTC.

The chain uses TRBV29-1 and TRBJ2-3, with D possibly TRBD1 on 6 matching bases. V lost 7 bases to trimming and J lost 5 bases, with 16 bases between them. The germline V gene has CDR1 SQVTM and CDR2 ANQGSEA. The CDR3 contains 13 residues. The CDR3 DNA follows: TGCAGCGCTTGGGACACAGTCGGAGATACGCAGTATTTT. Translated: CSAWDTVGDTQYF.

This chain links TRBV18 with TRBJ2-3; 9 nucleotides match TRBD2. V dropped 1 base and J dropped 3; count of bases not matched to a gene: 11. This CDR3 comprises 18 residues. Germline CDR1 and CDR2: KGHSH and LQKENI. The CDR3 DNA reads TGTGCCAGCTCACCACTAAGTGACGCGGGAGGGACAACAGATACGCAGTATTTT. Its protein is CASSPLSDAGGTTDTQYF.

The chain carries TRBV7-9 and TRBJ2-3, with TRBD2 matching over 14 bases. V was pared by 5 bases and J by 4 bases, with 5 bases of the junction left unmatched. In germline, CDR1 is SEHNR, CDR2 FQNEAQ (reference sequence). CDR3 length equals 16 residues. The CDR3 sequence is CASSPGLAGEADTQYF. The DNA of the CDR3 is TGTGCCAGCAGCCCGGGACTAGCGGGAGAGGCAGATACGCAGTATTTT.

The CDR3 bases are TGCGCCAGCAGCGCGGGCGGCGGGGGGCGGGAGTATGAGCAGTTCTTC. Protein sequence: CASSAGGGGREYEQFF. This sequence joins TRBV5-1 and TRBJ2-1; 8 bases agree with TRBD2. Trimming cost V 4 bases and J 8 bases; bases outside gene matches: 14. Germline V lookup: CDR1 SGHRS, CDR2 YFSETQ. The CDR3 is 16 residues long.

About this clone itself: Sequence at one end of the junction differs from germline and may be a read error. The V call is TRBV9, the J call TRBJ2-1; 10 bases line up with TRBD2. The CDR3 covers 15 residues. Germline CDR1 is SGDLS and CDR2 is YYNGEE. The CDR3 bases are TGTGCCAGCACCGTAGGCCTAGCGGGAGTATATGAGCAGTTCTTC. This translates into CASTVGLAGVYEQFF.

This chain connects TRBV6-1 to TRBJ1-2, with no clear D. Germline CDR1 is MNHNS and CDR2 is SASEGT. Trimming took off 3 bases at V and 6 bases at J, with 14 bases between the two ends. This CDR3 has 14 amino acids. For the CDR3, the DNA is TGTGCCAGCAGTGATGGTTGGAGATCCCATGGCTACACCTTC. It encodes CASSDGWRSHGYTF.

The chain carries TRBV11-2 and TRBJ1-4, with D uncertain. Germline loops: CDR1 SGHAT, CDR2 FQNNGV. The CDR3 runs to 15 residues. Between the trimmed V and J ends, which lost 1 base and 5 bases, there was a span of 11 bases. The CDR3 DNA is TGTGCCAGCAGCTTAGGATTCAGTCCCAATGAAAAACTGTTTTTT. It translates to CASSLGFSPNEKLFF.

The chain has TRBV27 and TRBJ2-6; tentative D call: TRBD1 (5 bases). V dropped 6 bases and J dropped 1 base, with 7 bases sitting between them. The CDR3 covers 14 residues. Germline loops: CDR1 MNHEY, CDR2 SMNVEV (reference sequence). The CDR3 sequence is CASSHRSGANVLTF. In DNA form, the CDR3 reads TGTGCCAGCAGCCACAGGTCTGGGGCCAACGTCCTGACTTTC.

V gene TRBV7-6 combines with J gene TRBJ1-3, with D possibly TRBD1 on 6 matching bases. The ends were cut back, 0 bases at V and 4 bases at J, with 13 bases in the middle. Germline V lookup: CDR1 SGHVS, CDR2 FNYEAQ. This CDR3 comprises 16 residues. The CDR3: CASSLATPGTGNTIYF. The CDR3 nucleotides are TGTGCCAGCAGCTTAGCCACTCCCGGGACAGGAAACACCATATATTTT. The complete variable domain, with remaining parts taken from reference TRBV7-6 and TRBJ1-3, reads GAGVSQSPRYKVTKRGQDVALRCDPISGHVSLYWYRQALGQGPEFLTYFNYEAQQDKSGLPNDRFSAERPEGSISTLTIQRTEQRDSAMYRCASSLATPGTGNTIYFGEGSWLTVV.

With regard to this clone: One junction end does not reproduce the germline sequence, and a read error may be involved. The genes are TRBV28 and TRBJ1-2; tentatively, D is TRBD1 (5 bases). Germline CDR1 MDHEN, CDR2 SYDVKM. The CDR3 length is 13 residues. CDR3 sequence (DNA): TGTACCAGCAGCCGAACAGGTCCCGCTGGCTACACCTTC. This encodes CTSSRTGPAGYTF.